Below are 22 T cell receptor beta chains sequenced from a single sample in a study of shared clonotypes between healthy human individuals. Sequenced by immunoSEQ multiplex PCR; TCRdb stores in-frame clones only, minus some. The data contain about 1.5 million clones, around 97% of them seen just once; the ten biggest clones take up 1.2%. The material sequenced was naive CD4+ T cells sorted from blood. Subset in this sample: CD45RA+ positively selected. These receptor sequences come from a man aged 25-40 years in good health.

The J gene is TRBJ1-3, the V gene TRBV9, with 8 bases fitting TRBD1. CDR1 and CDR2 (germline): SGDLS, YYNGEE. V was pared by 3 bases and J by 6 bases, with 14 bases of the junction left unmatched. This CDR3 contains 17 residues. CDR3 region: CASSERLRTGQENTIYF. CDR3 in DNA: TGTGCCAGCAGCGAAAGACTAAGAACGGGACAGGAAAACACCATATATTTT.

The chain joins TRBV10-1 to TRBJ1-1; a weak D match, TRBD1 (6 bases). Germline CDR1 is WNHNN and CDR2 is SYGVQD (reference sequence). V lost 2 bases and J lost 2, with 12 bases in between. The CDR3 loop spans 15 amino acids. The CDR3 bases are TGCGCCAGCAGTGAGGAGGGACAACCCAACACTGAAGCTTTCTTT. This codes for CASSEEGQPNTEAFF.

CDR3 sequence: CASSFRSGQETQYF. The CDR3 region has the DNA TGTGCCAGCAGCTTCAGGTCGGGCCAAGAGACCCAGTACTTC. The chain couples TRBV11-2 to TRBJ2-5; the D is unclear. CDR1 SGHAT and CDR2 FQNNGV come from the germline V gene. V was clipped by 3 bases and J by 1 base, with 9 bases between them. The CDR3 is made up of 14 amino acids.

This clone was detected once. V is TRBV5-1 and J is TRBJ2-1; possible D gene TRBD1, 5 bases. CDR1 and CDR2 from the germline V gene are SGHRS and YFSETQ. The V end was cut by 0 bases, the J end by 6 bases, with 10 bases between. This CDR3 region has 14 residues. The CDR3: CASSLDLQGNEQFF. The CDR3 nucleotides read TGCGCCAGCAGCTTGGACCTCCAGGGCAATGAGCAGTTCTTC.

As DNA, the CDR3 is TGCGCCAGCAGGGGGACAGCGAACACTGAAGCTTTCTTT. This sequence encodes CASRGTANTEAFF. J is TRBJ1-1 and V is TRBV10-2; 7 nucleotides align to TRBD1. J lost 1 base, V lost 6 bases, and 2 bases had no gene match. In germline, CDR1 is WSHSY, CDR2 SAAADI. The CDR3 has 13 residues.

This rearrangement joins TRBV18 to TRBJ2-3; the D is unclear. This CDR3 spans 13 amino acids. Germline V gene lookup returns CDR1 KGHSH and CDR2 LQKENI. The V and J ends lost 5 bases and 3 bases respectively, with 9 bases between them. In nucleotides, the CDR3 is TGTGCCAGCTCAGGCAGAAATACAGATACGCAGTATTTT. Protein product: CASSGRNTDTQYF.

The rearrangement uses TRBV2 and TRBJ1-4, with 12 bases matching TRBD1. CDR1 is SNHLY and CDR2 is FYNNEI in the germline V gene. V lost 2 bases to trimming and J lost 5 bases; unmatched junction nucleotides: 9. The CDR3 contains 18 residues. DNA of the CDR3: TGTGCCAGCAGTGAAACTCCCGGGACAGGGGGCCGGAATGAAAAACTGTTTTTT. This sequence encodes CASSETPGTGGRNEKLFF.

The chain employs TRBV6-4 and TRBJ2-7; D may correspond to TRBD1 or TRBD2 (5 bases each). CDR1 MRHNA and CDR2 SNTAGT come from the germline V gene. This CDR3 contains 11 residues. V was pared by 8 bases and J by 6 bases, with 11 bases between. CDR3 residues: CASGGWTEQYF. The CDR3, as DNA: TGTGCCAGCGGGGGTTGGACCGAGCAGTACTTC.

This clone turned up a few times. The chain links TRBV2 to TRBJ2-5; D unclear. V gave up 1 base and J gave up 5 bases, with 11 bases separating them. The CDR3 runs to 14 residues. Germline CDR1 reads SNHLY; CDR2 reads FYNNEI. CDR3 in DNA: TGTGCCAGCAGTGAAGAGGTTGATGTGGAGACCCAGTACTTC. As protein: CASSEEVDVETQYF.

This clone was seen only once. The CDR3 DNA reads as TGTGCCAGCAGTGATCGTGTTGGAAACACCATATATTTT. As protein: CASSDRVGNTIYF. The chain joins TRBV11-2 to TRBJ1-3; no firm D call. Trimming removed 6 bases from V and 3 bases from J, with 9 bases in between. The CDR3 loop spans 13 amino acids. The V gene's germline CDR1 is SGHAT and CDR2 FQNNGV.

The chain uses TRBV11-3 and TRBJ2-1; 8 bases match TRBD2. CDR1 is SGHNT and CDR2 is YENEEA in the germline V gene. The CDR3 sequence is 17 residues long. The ends lost 1 base at V and 5 bases at J; junction bases unmatched: 10. CDR3 protein: CASSLGLQGLGDNEQFF. For the CDR3, the DNA is TGTGCCAGCAGCTTAGGCCTCCAGGGACTAGGTGACAATGAGCAGTTCTTC.

In regard to this clone: Other DNA sequences from this sample encode an identical CDR3 as well. The CDR3 nucleotides are TGTGCCAGCTCACCCCTTGGGTCCTACGAGCAGTACTTC. Translation: CASSPLGSYEQYF. V and J are TRBV18 and TRBJ2-7; D remains ambiguous. This CDR3 spans 13 amino acids. The V end lost 3 bases, the J end lost 1 base, and 7 bases lay between the germline ends. Germline V gene data show CDR1 as KGHSH and CDR2 as LQKENI.

This sequence joins TRBV15 and TRBJ2-1; D gene ambiguous. V was trimmed by 8 bases and J by 0 bases, leaving 14 bases between them. Germline V gene data show CDR1 as LNHNV and CDR2 as YYDKDF (reference sequence). This CDR3 is built from 15 residues. CDR3 sequence reads: CATLPPSLSYNEQFF. The CDR3 DNA is TGTGCCACCTTACCGCCCTCACTCTCCTACAATGAGCAGTTCTTC.

The J gene is TRBJ2-3, the V gene TRBV14, with D uncertain. This CDR3 region has 14 residues. Germline V gives CDR1 SGHDN, CDR2 FVKESK. The V end lost 1 base, the J end lost 4 bases, and 9 bases lay between the germline ends. The CDR3 DNA sequence: TGTGCCAGCAGCCAAGTGTGGACGGCAGATACGCAGTATTTT. Translating it yields CASSQVWTADTQYF.

The chain combines TRBV7-2 with TRBJ2-3; D uncertain. This CDR3 is built from 11 residues. Trimming cost V 2 bases and J 5 bases, with 2 bases left between them. Per the germline V gene, CDR1 is SGHTA and CDR2 is FQGNSA. The CDR3 loop is CASSLLDTQYF. In DNA, the CDR3 is TGTGCCAGCAGCTTACTAGATACGCAGTATTTT.

The chain joins TRBV19 to TRBJ2-5; D call uncertain. The V gene's germline CDR1 is LNHDA and CDR2 SQIVND (reference sequence). This CDR3 region has 12 residues. Trimming shortened V by 7 bases and J by 3 bases, and 9 bases separated the two germline ends. The CDR3 DNA reads as TGTGCCAGTACCCAAGACAAAGAGACCCAGTACTTC. Protein product: CASTQDKETQYF.

The CDR3 region is CASRPLTPRTDTQYF. The CDR3 DNA reads as TGTGCCAGCAGACCTCTCACACCGCGGACAGATACGCAGTATTTT. The chain employs TRBV28 and TRBJ2-3; D not resolved. The V gene's germline CDR1 is MDHEN and CDR2 SYDVKM. Trimming took off 6 bases at V and 3 bases at J, with 16 bases between the two ends. This CDR3 contains 15 residues.

In this sample, this clone turned up a few times. V and J are TRBV7-9 and TRBJ2-1; 13 nucleotides line up with TRBD2. This CDR3 contains 17 residues. Losses at the gene ends were 5 bases for V and 3 bases for J; bases not matched to a gene: 7. CDR1 and CDR2 (germline): SEHNR, FQNEAQ (reference sequence). CDR3 in amino acids: CASSPTLAGGVYNEQFF. As DNA, the CDR3 is TGTGCCAGCAGCCCCACACTAGCGGGAGGGGTCTACAATGAGCAGTTCTTC.

Comments on this clone: Additional DNA sequences in this sample encode the identical CDR3. The V call is TRBV27, the J call TRBJ2-3, with D unclear. Looked up from germline, CDR1 is MNHEY and CDR2 is SMNVEV (reference sequence). The germline V and J ends were trimmed by 6 bases and 3 bases, with 7 bases remaining between them. The CDR3 has 12 residues. The CDR3 loop is CASSSHTDTQYF. CDR3 DNA: TGTGCCAGCAGCTCCCATACAGATACGCAGTATTTT.

The chain couples TRBV15 to TRBJ2-3; 9 nucleotides line up with TRBD1. Germline values: CDR1 LNHNV, CDR2 YYDKDF (reference sequence). The CDR3 totals 16 residues. Losses at the gene ends were 3 bases for V and 6 bases for J; bases not matched to a gene: 10. The DNA of the CDR3 is TGTGCCACCAGCAGCGGGGACAGGGTGGAAGCGGATACGCAGTATTTT. It translates to CATSSGDRVEADTQYF.

This chain joins TRBV7-2 and TRBJ1-1; D gene ambiguous. The CDR3 has 12 amino acids. V was trimmed by 4 bases and J by 7 bases, leaving 10 bases between them. Germline V lookup: CDR1 SGHTA, CDR2 FQGNSA. CDR3 sequence: CASSYWPSEAFF. Written as DNA, the CDR3 is TGTGCCAGCAGCTACTGGCCCAGTGAAGCTTTCTTT.

The rearrangement uses TRBV28 and TRBJ2-7, with TRBD1 matching 9 bases. The ends lost 6 bases at V and 4 bases at J; junction bases unmatched: 13. This CDR3 comprises 16 residues. Germline V gene data show CDR1 as MDHEN and CDR2 as SYDVKM. CDR3 sequence reads: CASRSPMTGGWYEQYF. As DNA, the CDR3 is TGTGCCAGCAGGAGCCCAATGACAGGGGGTTGGTACGAGCAGTACTTC.